The 30 T cell receptor beta chains in this list originate from one sample, sequenced in a study of regulatory and conventional T cells in RAG deficiency. Data came from immunoSEQ multiplex PCR; TCRdb stores just in-frame clones and leaves some out. The sample lists 34,000 or so clones, approximately 89% occurring once. This sample also appeared in a second study, on regulatory T cells. That paper states: Amplification used 52 TRBV primers and 13 TRBJ primers.

The sample taken for sequencing was CD8+ T cells sorted from blood. Receptors were obtained from a human donor in good health.

The chain combines TRBV9 with TRBJ2-5; 9 nucleotides align to TRBD2. Germline-derived CDR1 and CDR2 are SGDLS and YYNGEE. The CDR3 loop spans 15 amino acids. V was pared by 1 base and J by 5 bases, with 6 bases of the junction left unmatched. In DNA, the CDR3 is TGTGCCAGCAGCGTAAGAGGGACTAGCTACGAGACCCAGTACTTC. This codes for CASSVRGTSYETQYF.

This chain joins TRBV5-5 and TRBJ2-7; weak D call: TRBD2 (5 bases). Per germline, CDR1 SGHKS and CDR2 YYEKEE (reference sequence). V lost 0 bases and J lost 3, with 13 bases in between. There are 15 residues in the CDR3. For the CDR3, the DNA is TGTGCCAGCAGCTTGGCTCTGGGAGAGCTCTACGAGCAGTACTTC. Amino acids: CASSLALGELYEQYF.

The rearrangement links TRBV2 to TRBJ2-1, with 12 bases aligning to TRBD2. Germline CDR1 reads SNHLY; CDR2 reads FYNNEI. The CDR3 consists of 14 residues. Trimming at V came to 6 bases and at J to 10 bases, leaving 7 bases not matched to a gene. CDR3 bases: TGTGCCAGCAGAGCGACTAGCGGGGGCTTGGAGCAGTTCTTC. Its protein product is CASRATSGGLEQFF.

The chain uses TRBV7-9 and TRBJ1-2; 8 nucleotides align to TRBD1. Germline V gene sequence: CDR1 SEHNR, CDR2 FQNEAQ (reference sequence). V trimming: 5 bases; J trimming: 3 bases; junction bases outside the gene matches: 11. The length of the CDR3 is 16 residues. Here the CDR3 DNA reads TGTGCCAGCAGCCAAACCCGACTGGACAGGGACTATGGCTACACCTTC. Its translation is CASSQTRLDRDYGYTF.

V usage is TRBV19 and J usage is TRBJ2-7; D is possibly TRBD2 (5 bases). Germline CDR1 is LNHDA and CDR2 is SQIVND (reference sequence). Trimming left V 10 bases short and J 0 bases short, with 16 bases between. The CDR3 extends over 14 amino acids. CDR3: CATANPGSSYEQYF. The CDR3 nucleotides are TGTGCCACCGCGAATCCGGGGAGCTCCTACGAGCAGTACTTC.

The V and J genes are TRBV9 and TRBJ2-1, with 7 bases matching TRBD2. This CDR3 comprises 15 residues. J lost 2 bases, V lost 0 bases, and 2 bases had no gene match. Per germline, CDR1 SGDLS and CDR2 YYNGEE. The CDR3 here is CASSVGEGTYNEQFF. CDR3 in DNA: TGTGCCAGCAGCGTAGGGGAGGGGACCTACAATGAGCAGTTCTTC.

This chain links TRBV19 with TRBJ2-3; D remains ambiguous. The V end was cut by 5 bases, the J end by 8 bases, with 11 bases between. This CDR3 has 12 residues. From germline, CDR1 is LNHDA and CDR2 SQIVND (reference sequence). The CDR3 nucleotides read TGTGCCAGTAGTTCACCTGTGGGTACGCAGTATTTT. It is translated as CASSSPVGTQYF.

The chain combines TRBV6-6 with TRBJ2-5, with D maybe TRBD1 (6 bases). The CDR3 is 13 amino acids. CDR1 is MNHNY, CDR2 SVGAGI, per germline (reference sequence). V was clipped by 8 bases and J by 3 bases, with 13 bases between them. The CDR3 spells CASRQVNKETQYF. The CDR3, as DNA: TGTGCCAGCCGACAGGTGAATAAAGAGACCCAGTACTTC.

V gene TRBV18 combines with J gene TRBJ1-5; D unclear. The CDR3 covers 14 residues. The germline CDR1 and CDR2 sequences are KGHSH and LQKENI. V dropped 1 base and J dropped 0 bases, with 4 bases sitting between them. The CDR3 region is CASSPQHSNQPQHF. Written as DNA, the CDR3 is TGTGCCAGCTCACCACAGCATAGCAATCAGCCCCAGCATTTT.

The chain has TRBV13 and TRBJ1-2, with D unresolved. Trimming took 2 bases from V and 8 from J, leaving 21 bases between them. The CDR3 is made up of 16 amino acids. Germline-derived CDR1 and CDR2 are PRHDT and FYEKMQ (reference sequence). The CDR3: CASSLIEARAYEGYTF. In nucleotides, the CDR3 is TGTGCCAGCAGCTTAATAGAAGCACGGGCATACGAAGGCTACACCTTC.

This clone was picked up one time. The chain is built from TRBV6-1 and TRBJ1-5; D possibly corresponds to TRBD1 (6 bases). Trimming shortened V by 6 bases and J by 2 bases, and 14 bases separated the two germline ends. Germline lookup yields CDR1 MNHNS and CDR2 SASEGT. The CDR3 has 15 residues. CDR3 region: CASRNRVVGNQPQHF. DNA for the CDR3: TGTGCCAGCAGAAACAGGGTAGTCGGCAATCAGCCCCAGCATTTT.

This clone was seen a single time. The V gene is TRBV6-1, the J gene TRBJ2-1, with a tentative D call TRBD2 (7 bases). The CDR3 runs to 14 residues. Trimming left V 5 bases short and J 8 bases short, with 16 bases between. Looked up from germline, CDR1 is MNHNS and CDR2 is SASEGT. The CDR3 region is CASSIAGADHEQFF. Written as DNA, the CDR3 is TGTGCCAGCAGTATTGCGGGGGCTGACCATGAGCAGTTCTTC.

The CDR3 loop reads CASSESSGTYNEQFF. Here the CDR3 DNA reads TGTGCCAGCAGTGAGTCTAGCGGGACCTACAATGAGCAGTTCTTC. This chain joins TRBV6-1 and TRBJ2-1; 9 nucleotides match TRBD2. Germline V lookup: CDR1 MNHNS, CDR2 SASEGT. CDR3 length: 15 residues. The J segment lost 2 bases and the V segment lost 3 bases, leaving 2 bases of the junction unmatched.

The chain couples TRBV19 to TRBJ1-6; D unresolved. Germline V CDR1 and CDR2: LNHDA, SQIVND (reference sequence). The V gene lost 5 bases and the J gene lost 0 bases, with 8 bases spanning the gap. CDR3 length equals 15 residues. CDR3 nucleotide sequence: TGTGCCAGTAGTCCATCGGGCTCCTATAATTCACCCCTCCACTTT. Amino acids: CASSPSGSYNSPLHF.

The rearrangement uses TRBV9 and TRBJ2-1, with D possibly matching TRBD1 (6 bases). Germline V gene lookup returns CDR1 SGDLS and CDR2 YYNGEE. The CDR3 has 14 residues. V was clipped by 3 bases and J by 8 bases, with 15 bases between them. The CDR3 region has the DNA TGTGCCAGCAGCGGATCAAAGGGGGTCTATGAGCAGTTCTTC. Encoded protein: CASSGSKGVYEQFF.

This chain connects TRBV5-4 to TRBJ2-7; the D gene could be TRBD1 or TRBD2 (5 bases each). The CDR3 has 17 residues. Germline lookup yields CDR1 SGHNT and CDR2 YYREEE (reference sequence). Trimming stripped 4 bases from V and 2 bases from J, with 22 bases between. The CDR3 sequence: CASSQVFSTGPTYEQYF. The CDR3 DNA follows: TGTGCCAGCAGCCAAGTATTTTCGACGGGACCTACCTACGAGCAGTACTTC.

This clone has just one count. V is TRBV6-1 and J is TRBJ1-1; possibly TRBD1 for D (5 bases). Trimming removed 5 bases at V and 1 base at J, with 14 bases between. The CDR3 length is 15 residues. From germline, CDR1 is MNHNS and CDR2 SASEGT. CDR3 protein: CASSLFSTANTEAFF. CDR3 bases: TGTGCCAGCAGTCTGTTTTCGACAGCGAACACTGAAGCTTTCTTT.

This clone was picked up a small number of times. V gene TRBV27 combines with J gene TRBJ2-1; the D gene is possibly TRBD1 (5 bases). Trimming pared 8 bases from V and 7 bases from J, leaving 15 bases between. The germline V gene has CDR1 MNHEY and CDR2 SMNVEV (reference sequence). The CDR3 extends over 13 amino acids. In DNA form, the CDR3 reads TGTGCCAGCCGATCATCAGGGCGTAATGAGCAGTTCTTC. This translates into CASRSSGRNEQFF.

V gene TRBV27 combines with J gene TRBJ2-7; 7 nucleotides line up with TRBD1. This CDR3 is 15 amino acids long. Germline-derived CDR1 and CDR2 are MNHEY and SMNVEV (reference sequence). V shed 7 bases, J shed 2 bases, and the junction held 11 bases outside the gene matches. CDR3 in DNA: TGTGCCAGCAAACCACAGGGGAGAGTAACCTACGAGCAGTACTTC. This encodes CASKPQGRVTYEQYF.

The rearrangement links TRBV2 to TRBJ1-3; D is unclear. CDR1 and CDR2 (germline): SNHLY, FYNNEI. This CDR3 is built from 12 residues. The V gene lost 4 bases and the J gene lost 4 bases, with 5 bases spanning the gap. CDR3 sequence (DNA): TGTGCCAGCAGTGGAAGAGGAAACACCATATATTTT. Protein product: CASSGRGNTIYF.

With respect to this clone: It may be a read error: a sequence one base away is much more abundant. The J gene is TRBJ2-7, the V gene TRBV30; D remains ambiguous. Trimming left V 1 base short and J 3 bases short, with 13 bases between. The CDR3 totals 14 residues. The germline V gene has CDR1 GTSNPN and CDR2 SVGIG (reference sequence). The CDR3 nucleotides read TGTGCCTGGAGTGATGACCCCCACTTCTACGAGCAGTACTTC. This sequence encodes CAWSDDPHFYEQYF.

About this clone itself: The sample holds other DNA sequences that translate to the same CDR3. The chain recombines TRBV2 with TRBJ1-1, with 7 bases lining up with TRBD1. V was pared by 4 bases and J by 1 base, with 6 bases of the junction left unmatched. Germline V gene sequence: CDR1 SNHLY, CDR2 FYNNEI. The CDR3 spans 15 residues. CDR3 loop: CASSATGVQNTEAFF. For the CDR3, the DNA is TGTGCCAGCAGTGCAACAGGGGTGCAGAACACTGAAGCTTTCTTT.

The J gene is TRBJ2-1, the V gene TRBV2, with no clear D. Trimming took 3 bases from V and 1 from J, leaving 10 bases between them. Germline CDR1 reads SNHLY; CDR2 reads FYNNEI. This CDR3 is 15 amino acids long. The DNA of the CDR3 is TGTGCCAGCAGTGAGGACGCGGTATCCTACAATGAGCAGTTCTTC. It is translated as CASSEDAVSYNEQFF.

This clone was detected a few times. This chain joins TRBV2 and TRBJ1-2, with D possibly TRBD1 on 5 matching bases. Trimming took 2 bases from V and 8 from J, leaving 12 bases between them. The CDR3 spans 13 residues. CDR1 and CDR2 from the germline V gene are SNHLY and FYNNEI. In DNA, the CDR3 is TGTGCCAGCAGTGAATACGTAGGGGAAGGCTACACCTTC. Translated, it gives CASSEYVGEGYTF.

The chain joins TRBV7-8 to TRBJ2-5, with D possibly TRBD2 on 6 matching bases. Trimming stripped 3 bases from V and 1 base from J, with 6 bases between. The CDR3 has 13 amino acids. Germline CDR1 SGHVS, CDR2 FQNEAQ. CDR3 nucleotide sequence: TGTGCCAGCAGCTTTAGCGGCCAAGAGACCCAGTACTTC. This encodes CASSFSGQETQYF. Filled out from reference TRBV7-8 and TRBJ2-5, the complete variable domain reads GAGVSQSPRYKVAKRGQDVALRCDPISGHVSLFWYQQALGQGPEFLTYFQNEAQLDKSGLPSDRFFAERPEGSVSTLKIQRTQQEDSAVYLCASSFSGQETQYFGPGTRLLVL.

V usage is TRBV11-2 and J usage is TRBJ2-5, with 8 bases fitting TRBD1. After removal of 1 base from V and 5 bases from J, the junction contained 9 bases not matched to a gene. Germline CDR1 is SGHAT and CDR2 is FQNNGV. The CDR3 runs to 16 residues. CDR3 residues: CASSLGLAGGWETQYF. The CDR3 bases are TGTGCCAGCAGCTTAGGTCTGGCAGGGGGCTGGGAGACCCAGTACTTC.

This clone was observed a few times. This chain joins TRBV5-1 and TRBJ2-1; TRBD1 matches 8 bases. J lost 8 bases, V lost 5 bases, and 6 bases had no gene match. The length of the CDR3 is 13 residues. Germline V CDR1 and CDR2: SGHRS, YFSETQ. CDR3 residues: CASSPGGRDEQFF. CDR3 nucleotide sequence: TGCGCCAGCAGTCCAGGGGGCCGCGATGAGCAGTTCTTC. Filled out from reference TRBV5-1 and TRBJ2-1, the complete variable domain reads KAGVTQTPRYLIKTRGQQVTLSCSPISGHRSVSWYQQTPGQGLQFLFEYFSETQRNKGNFPGRFSGRQFSNSRSEMNVSTLELGDSALYLCASSPGGRDEQFFGPGTRLTVL.

The rearrangement uses TRBV11-2 and TRBJ2-3; the match to TRBD2 covers 10 bases. After removal of 4 bases from V and 4 bases from J, the junction contained 11 bases not matched to a gene. Per the germline V gene, CDR1 is SGHAT and CDR2 is FQNNGV. This CDR3 has 17 amino acids. The CDR3 DNA is TGTGCCAGCAGCTCAACCGGGACTAGCGTTTCCGCAGATACGCAGTATTTT. This sequence encodes CASSSTGTSVSADTQYF. The whole variable domain, remainder taken from reference TRBV11-2 and TRBJ2-3, is EAGVAQSPRYKIIEKRQSVAFWCNPISGHATLYWYQQILGQGPKLLIQFQNNGVVDDSQLPKDRFSAERLKGVDSTLKIQPAKLEDSAVYLCASSSTGTSVSADTQYFGPGTRLTVL.

This clone has more than one count but fewer than ten. The chain couples TRBV6-4 to TRBJ1-6; D perhaps matches TRBD1 (5 bases). Germline CDR1 is MRHNA and CDR2 is SNTAGT. Trimming removed 6 bases at V and 0 bases at J, with 9 bases between. The CDR3 contains 15 residues. The CDR3 nucleotides read TGTGCCAGCAGGGACACGAGCTCCTATAATTCACCCCTCCACTTT. Translation: CASRDTSSYNSPLHF.

The chain is built from TRBV27 and TRBJ1-5; 8 bases match TRBD1. This CDR3 has 19 amino acids. Trimming took 4 bases from V and 0 from J; bases not matched to a gene: 14. Germline lookup yields CDR1 MNHEY and CDR2 SMNVEV (reference sequence). CDR3 DNA sequence: TGTGCCAGCAGTTCAATCAGGGGGCCGGGCGTTAATAGCAATCAGCCCCAGCATTTT. As protein: CASSSIRGPGVNSNQPQHF.